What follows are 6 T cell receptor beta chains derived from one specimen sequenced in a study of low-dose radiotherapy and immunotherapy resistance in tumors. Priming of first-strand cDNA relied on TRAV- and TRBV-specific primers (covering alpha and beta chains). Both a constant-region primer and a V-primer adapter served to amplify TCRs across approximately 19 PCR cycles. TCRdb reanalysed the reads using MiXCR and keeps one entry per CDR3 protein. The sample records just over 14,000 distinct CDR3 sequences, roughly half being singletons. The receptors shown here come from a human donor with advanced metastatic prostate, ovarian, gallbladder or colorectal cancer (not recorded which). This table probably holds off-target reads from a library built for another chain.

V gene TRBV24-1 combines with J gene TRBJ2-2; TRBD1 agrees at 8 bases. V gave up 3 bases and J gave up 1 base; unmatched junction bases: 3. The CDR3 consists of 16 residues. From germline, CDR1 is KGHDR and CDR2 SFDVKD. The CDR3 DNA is TGTGCCACCAGTGATGTGGGGACAGGGAACACCGGGGAGCTGTTTTTT. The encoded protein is CATSDVGTGNTGELFF.

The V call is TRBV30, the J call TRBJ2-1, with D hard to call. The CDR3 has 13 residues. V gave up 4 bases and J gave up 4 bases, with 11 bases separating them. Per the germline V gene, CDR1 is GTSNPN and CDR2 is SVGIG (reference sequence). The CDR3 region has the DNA TGTGCCTGGATGGGTACTGGTTACAATGAGCAGTTCTTC. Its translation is CAWMGTGYNEQFF.

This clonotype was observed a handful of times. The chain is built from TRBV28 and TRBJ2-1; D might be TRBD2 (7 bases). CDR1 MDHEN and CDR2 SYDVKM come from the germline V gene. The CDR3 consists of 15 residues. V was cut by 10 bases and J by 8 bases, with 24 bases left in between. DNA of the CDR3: TGTGCCACCTGCTCAGGGGCAGCGGGGAACCATGAGCAGTTCTTC. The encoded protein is CATCSGAAGNHEQFF.

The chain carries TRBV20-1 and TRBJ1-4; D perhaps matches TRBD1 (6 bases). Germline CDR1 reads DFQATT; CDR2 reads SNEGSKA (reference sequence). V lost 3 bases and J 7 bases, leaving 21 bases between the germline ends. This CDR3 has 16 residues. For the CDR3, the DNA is TGCAGTGCTAGGGTTAAGGTTGGCAGGGGAGGTGAAAAACTGTTTTTT. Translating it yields CSARVKVGRGGEKLFF.

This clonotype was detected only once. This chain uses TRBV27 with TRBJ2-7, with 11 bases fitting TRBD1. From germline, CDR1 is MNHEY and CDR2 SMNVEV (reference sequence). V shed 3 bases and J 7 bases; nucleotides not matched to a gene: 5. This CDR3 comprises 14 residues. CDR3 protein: CASSFGTGGREQYF. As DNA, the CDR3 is TGTGCCAGCAGTTTTGGGACAGGGGGTAGGGAGCAGTACTTC.

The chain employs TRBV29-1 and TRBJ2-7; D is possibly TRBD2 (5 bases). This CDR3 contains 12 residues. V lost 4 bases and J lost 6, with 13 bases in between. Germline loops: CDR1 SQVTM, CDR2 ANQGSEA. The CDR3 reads CSVGTGYGEQYF. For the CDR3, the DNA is TGCAGCGTTGGCACGGGATATGGCGAGCAGTACTTC.